The 10 T cell receptor beta chains reported below all come from one sample, sequenced in a study of T cell responses to AZD1222 COVID-19 vaccine. Assay used: immunoSEQ multiplex PCR; TCRdb lists only in-frame clones, some missing. The repertoire holds more than 85,000 clones, with more than 75% as singletons. The specimen comprised peripheral blood, sampled on day 0 of AZD1222 vaccination. Source of these receptors: an adult in good health.

This chain uses TRBV4-3 with TRBJ1-4, with unresolved D. Germline V gene lookup returns CDR1 LGHNA and CDR2 YSLEER. V was pared by 1 base and J by 8 bases, with 14 bases between. The CDR3 sequence is 15 residues long. Here the CDR3 reads CASSQGSGRGEKLFF. The CDR3, as DNA: TGCGCCAGCAGCCAAGGGTCGGGGAGAGGCGAAAAACTGTTTTTT.

The chain has TRBV3-1 (or the pseudogene TRBV3-2) and TRBJ2-1; TRBD2 aligns across 16 bases. J lost 9 bases, V lost 0 bases, and 5 bases had no gene match. The CDR3 length is 17 residues. CDR1 is LGHDT, CDR2 YNNKEL, per germline (reference sequence). The CDR3 bases are TGTGCCAGCAGCCAAGAGCCGGGACTAGCGGGGGGGGTTGAGCAGTTCTTC. It encodes CASSQEPGLAGGVEQFF.

The chain has TRBV5-6 and TRBJ1-5; tentative D call: TRBD1 (5 bases). Per the germline V gene, CDR1 is SGHDT and CDR2 is YYEEEE. Trimming removed 2 bases at V and 9 bases at J, with 15 bases between. This CDR3 has 14 amino acids. CDR3 region: CASSLRQGLRPQHF. CDR3 nucleotide sequence: TGTGCCAGCAGCTTAAGGCAGGGCCTGCGGCCCCAGCATTTT. Based on the CDR3 plus reference TRBV5-6 and TRBJ1-5, the full variable domain is DAGVTQSPTHLIKTRGQQVTLRCSPKSGHDTVSWYQQALGQGPQFIFQYYEEEERQRGNFPDRFSGHQFPNYSSELNVNALLLGDSALYLCASSLRQGLRPQHFGDGTRLSIL.

In this sample, this clone turned up once. The chain links TRBV11-3 to TRBJ2-1; 7 bases are a match to TRBD2. V was pared by 5 bases and J by 7 bases, with 11 bases of the junction left unmatched. CDR3 length equals 15 residues. Germline CDR1 reads SGHNT; CDR2 reads YENEEA. This CDR3 is CASSPEGLAANEQFF. The CDR3 nucleotides read TGTGCCAGCAGCCCGGAGGGCCTAGCGGCAAATGAGCAGTTCTTC.

This sequence joins TRBV27 and TRBJ1-5; D may be TRBD1 (5 bases). The ends were cut back, 2 bases at V and 12 bases at J, with 23 bases in the middle. The germline gives CDR1 MNHEY, CDR2 SMNVEV (reference sequence). This CDR3 has 16 amino acids. The CDR3 DNA reads TGTGCCAGCAGTTTACCAAAGGGGAATCACAAGGAGGACCAGCATTTT. Protein: CASSLPKGNHKEDQHF.

This rearrangement joins TRBV30 to TRBJ2-5, with a possible D match to TRBD1 (7 bases). The V end was cut by 1 base, the J end by 7 bases, with 10 bases between. The CDR3 has 12 amino acids. Per the germline V gene, CDR1 is GTSNPN and CDR2 is SVGIG (reference sequence). The CDR3 DNA sequence: TGTGCCTGGAGTGCGCAGGGGGGGACCCAGTACTTC. Translating it yields CAWSAQGGTQYF.

The rearrangement joins TRBV15 to TRBJ2-1, with D unclear. This CDR3 contains 13 residues. Germline CDR1 LNHNV, CDR2 YYDKDF (reference sequence). The V gene lost 5 bases and the J gene lost 4 bases, with 9 bases spanning the gap. CDR3 in DNA: TGTGCCACCAGCCTCATGGGGTACAATGAGCAGTTCTTC. Translated, it gives CATSLMGYNEQFF.

The chain employs TRBV10-3 and TRBJ1-2, with unresolved D. The CDR3 runs 13 residues. Germline CDR1 reads ENHRY; CDR2 reads SYGVKD. Between the trimmed V and J ends, which lost 0 bases and 4 bases, there was a span of 6 bases. In nucleotides, the CDR3 is TGTGCCATCAGTGAGTCTGAGGTCTATGGCTACACCTTC. It codes for CAISESEVYGYTF.

This clone has a single count. The rearrangement joins TRBV27 to TRBJ1-2; D gene unclear. V lost 2 bases, J lost 2 bases, and 12 bases lay in between. This CDR3 region has 15 residues. Germline lookup yields CDR1 MNHEY and CDR2 SMNVEV (reference sequence). CDR3 bases: TGTGCCAGCAGTTTAACGGTCCCCCCCAACTATGGCTACACCTTC. Its translation is CASSLTVPPNYGYTF.

The V and J genes are TRBV7-9 and TRBJ1-1, with TRBD1 matching over 11 bases. The CDR3 runs to 16 residues. CDR1 SEHNR and CDR2 FQNEAQ come from the germline V gene (reference sequence). Germline trimming cut 7 bases from V and 1 base from J; bases unmatched to any gene: 8. The CDR3 region has the DNA TGTGCCAGCAACTCTGGGACAGGGGGATGGAACACTGAAGCTTTCTTT. It is translated as CASNSGTGGWNTEAFF.